The 14 T cell receptor beta chains below were found in one sample sequenced in a study of T cell responses to AZD1222 COVID-19 vaccine (dated by TCRdb to about 2021). In the paper's terms, the time point label means: about 28 days (+/-7) after the second vaccine dose. The library was prepared using the immunoSEQ multiplex PCR assay. Drawn from immuneACCESS, this table holds only the in-frame rearrangements with V and J called that TCRdb kept. Clones are partly lost; checked studies trace under half to an unresolved V gene and leave the rest unexplained. Within this sample are under 150,000 clones, with roughly 92% of them counted one time only. The ten largest make up 0.9% to 1.4% of the sample. The input for sequencing was peripheral blood, taken 28 days after the second AZD1222 dose. Receptors originate from an adult who received the AZD1222 COVID-19 vaccine.

A word on this clone: The junction shows a germline mismatch at one end, possibly a read error. This chain uses TRBV19 with TRBJ2-2; D is possibly TRBD1 or TRBD2 (6 bases each). CDR3 length: 18 amino acids. CDR1 is LNHDA and CDR2 is SQIVND in the germline V gene (reference sequence). CDR3 sequence: CASSIYAGVGGTTRELFF. CDR3 bases: TGTGCCAGTAGTATATACGCAGGGGTTGGAGGGACCACCCGGGAGCTGTTTTTT. The full variable domain, in which reference TRBV19 and TRBJ2-2 provide the parts outside the CDR3, is DGGITQSPKYLFRKEGQNVTLSCEQNLNHDAMYWYRQDPGQGLRLIYYSQIVNDFQKGDIAEGYSVSREKKESFPLTVTSAQKNPTAFYLCASSIYAGVGGTTRELFFGEGSRLTVL.

The chain joins TRBV7-7 to TRBJ2-5, with 8 positions matching TRBD2. CDR3 length: 15 amino acids. After removal of 1 base from V and 5 bases from J, the junction contained 6 bases not matched to a gene. The germline CDR1 and CDR2 sequences are SSHAT and FNYEAQ (reference sequence). CDR3 sequence: CASSLDQREWETQYF. CDR3 in DNA: TGTGCCAGCAGCTTAGACCAGCGGGAGTGGGAGACCCAGTACTTC.

The J gene is TRBJ1-5, the V gene TRBV24-1, with 7 bases lining up with TRBD1. This CDR3 spans 13 amino acids. Germline V gene data show CDR1 as KGHDR and CDR2 as SFDVKD. Trimming removed 6 bases from V and 2 bases from J; junction bases left unmatched: 0. The CDR3 coding sequence is TGTGCCACCAGTCAGGGGGGCAATCAGCCCCAGCATTTT. Protein sequence: CATSQGGNQPQHF.

The chain couples TRBV3-1 (or the pseudogene TRBV3-2) to TRBJ2-1; D might be TRBD1 (6 bases). Trimming shortened V by 2 bases and J by 8 bases, and 19 bases separated the two germline ends. Per germline, CDR1 LGHDT and CDR2 YNNKEL (reference sequence). The CDR3 runs 16 residues. For the CDR3, the DNA is TGTGCCAGCAGCCAACTACCCGGGACAAGCAGGGATGAGCAGTTCTTC. Its protein is CASSQLPGTSRDEQFF.

V and J are TRBV7-6 and TRBJ2-3, with TRBD2 matching over 7 bases. CDR1 is SGHVS, CDR2 FNYEAQ, per germline. V gave up 5 bases and J gave up 3 bases; unmatched junction bases: 11. The CDR3 is 16 amino acids. CDR3: CASSRTSGLGTDTQYF. As DNA, the CDR3 is TGTGCCAGCAGCCGAACTTCAGGACTAGGAACAGATACGCAGTATTTT.

The CDR3 DNA is TGTGCCTGGAGGAGAGCGGAAAATACGCAGTATTTT. This codes for CAWRRAENTQYF. V usage is TRBV30 and J usage is TRBJ2-3; a possible D gene is TRBD2 (5 bases). CDR1 is GTSNPN, CDR2 SVGIG, per germline (reference sequence). V shed 3 bases and J shed 7 bases, with 11 bases lying between them. This CDR3 spans 12 amino acids.

The chain is built from TRBV11-3 and TRBJ2-1; 9 bases are a match to TRBD1. The length of the CDR3 is 17 residues. Looked up from germline, CDR1 is SGHNT and CDR2 is YENEEA. The junction had 13 bases not matched to a gene; V was cut back by 3 bases and J by 7 bases. The CDR3 DNA sequence: TGTGCCAGCAGCTTCCTGACAGGGGGAGGTGCGCCTAATGAGCAGTTCTTC. Amino acid sequence: CASSFLTGGGAPNEQFF.

This clone was counted a single time. J is TRBJ1-2 and V is TRBV15; 9 nucleotides match TRBD1. The CDR3 is made up of 18 amino acids. Germline-derived CDR1 and CDR2 are LNHNV and YYDKDF (reference sequence). V was clipped by 0 bases and J by 1 base; unmatched bases: 9. CDR3 region: CATSRDRTGAFLNYGYTF. The CDR3 bases are TGTGCCACCAGCAGAGATAGGACAGGGGCTTTCCTTAACTATGGCTACACCTTC. Full variable domain (outside the CDR3, taken from reference TRBV15 and TRBJ1-2): DAMVIQNPRYQVTQFGKPVTLSCSQTLNHNVMYWYQQKSSQAPKLLFHYYDKDFNNEADTPDNFQSRRPNTSFCFLDIRSPGLGDTAMYLCATSRDRTGAFLNYGYTFGSGTRLTVV.

This chain connects TRBV19 to TRBJ1-2; D perhaps matches TRBD1 (6 bases). The CDR3 has 18 amino acids. V was cut by 5 bases and J by 2 bases, with 24 bases left in between. Germline CDR1 and CDR2: LNHDA and SQIVND (reference sequence). As DNA, the CDR3 is TGTGCCAGTAGTCTAGGAGGACAGCCAAGAAGAAAGAACTATGGCTACACCTTC. Protein product: CASSLGGQPRRKNYGYTF. Filled out from reference TRBV19 and TRBJ1-2, the complete variable domain reads DGGITQSPKYLFRKEGQNVTLSCEQNLNHDAMYWYRQDPGQGLRLIYYSQIVNDFQKGDIAEGYSVSREKKESFPLTVTSAQKNPTAFYLCASSLGGQPRRKNYGYTFGSGTRLTVV.

The rearrangement joins TRBV11-3 to TRBJ1-6, with D unresolved. The CDR3 is 15 residues long. V lost 0 bases and J 5 bases, leaving 8 bases between the germline ends. Looked up from germline, CDR1 is SGHNT and CDR2 is YENEEA. CDR3: CASSLEGQNNSPLHF. CDR3 DNA sequence: TGTGCCAGCAGCTTAGAGGGTCAGAATAATTCACCCCTCCACTTT.

This chain connects TRBV24-1 to TRBJ1-5, with unresolved D. The CDR3 consists of 14 residues. Trimming took 0 bases from V and 7 from J, leaving 9 bases between them. The germline V gene encodes CDR1 KGHDR and CDR2 SFDVKD. The DNA for the CDR3 is TGTGCCACCAGTGATTTGCTTGGGGAACAGCCCCAGCATTTT. The encoded protein is CATSDLLGEQPQHF.

In nucleotides, the CDR3 is TGTGCCAGCAGCTTATCCCTAGCGGGAGAACTCTCCCCAGATACGCAGTATTTT. Translated: CASSLSLAGELSPDTQYF. This chain connects TRBV11-3 to TRBJ2-3, with 10 nucleotides matching TRBD2. V was pared by 2 bases and J by 4 bases, with 12 bases of the junction left unmatched. The CDR3 covers 18 residues. Germline loops: CDR1 SGHNT, CDR2 YENEEA. The full variable domain, in which reference TRBV11-3 and TRBJ2-3 provide the parts outside the CDR3, is EAGVVQSPRYKIIEKKQPVAFWCNPISGHNTLYWYLQNLGQGPELLIRYENEEAVDDSQLPKDRFSAERLKGVDSTLKIQPAELGDSAVYLCASSLSLAGELSPDTQYFGPGTRLTVL.

V is TRBV7-2 and J is TRBJ2-5; D gene uncertain. The CDR3 is 13 residues long. Germline lookup yields CDR1 SGHTA and CDR2 FQGNSA. With 3 bases removed from V and 4 bases from J, the gap between germline ends came to 9 bases. The CDR3 loop is CASSFGRAETQYF. CDR3 in DNA: TGTGCCAGCAGCTTCGGTAGAGCAGAGACCCAGTACTTC.

This sequence joins TRBV27 and TRBJ2-2, with D maybe TRBD1 (6 bases). The CDR3 has 18 amino acids. Trimming took off 3 bases at V and 4 bases at J, with 21 bases between the two ends. CDR1 is MNHEY, CDR2 SMNVEV, per germline (reference sequence). CDR3 in amino acids: CASSLLPRGGGATGELFF. CDR3 in DNA: TGTGCCAGCAGTTTGCTCCCCAGGGGTGGGGGTGCCACCGGGGAGCTGTTTTTT.